This TCR beta chain came from a study of blood T cell repertoires in COVID-19. About the study: Sites in the United States, Italy and Spain provided acute and convalescent COVID-19 samples.

Only in-frame clones appear in the TCRdb table, and some are missing; sequencing was by immunoSEQ multiplex PCR. The table records more than 300,000 clones, 75% to 90% of them present only once. Sequencing was carried out using peripheral blood. This sequence originates from a woman in her forties or fifties with COVID-19, enrolled during active disease.

CDR3 nucleotide sequence: TGTGCCAGCAGCTCCTGGACAGCTAACACCGGGGAGCTGTTTTTT. Protein: CASSSWTANTGELFF. V and J are TRBV11-2 and TRBJ2-2, with D possibly matching TRBD1 (6 bases). Germline CDR1 and CDR2: SGHAT and FQNNGV. CDR3 length equals 15 residues. V lost 4 bases and J lost 2, with 11 bases in between.